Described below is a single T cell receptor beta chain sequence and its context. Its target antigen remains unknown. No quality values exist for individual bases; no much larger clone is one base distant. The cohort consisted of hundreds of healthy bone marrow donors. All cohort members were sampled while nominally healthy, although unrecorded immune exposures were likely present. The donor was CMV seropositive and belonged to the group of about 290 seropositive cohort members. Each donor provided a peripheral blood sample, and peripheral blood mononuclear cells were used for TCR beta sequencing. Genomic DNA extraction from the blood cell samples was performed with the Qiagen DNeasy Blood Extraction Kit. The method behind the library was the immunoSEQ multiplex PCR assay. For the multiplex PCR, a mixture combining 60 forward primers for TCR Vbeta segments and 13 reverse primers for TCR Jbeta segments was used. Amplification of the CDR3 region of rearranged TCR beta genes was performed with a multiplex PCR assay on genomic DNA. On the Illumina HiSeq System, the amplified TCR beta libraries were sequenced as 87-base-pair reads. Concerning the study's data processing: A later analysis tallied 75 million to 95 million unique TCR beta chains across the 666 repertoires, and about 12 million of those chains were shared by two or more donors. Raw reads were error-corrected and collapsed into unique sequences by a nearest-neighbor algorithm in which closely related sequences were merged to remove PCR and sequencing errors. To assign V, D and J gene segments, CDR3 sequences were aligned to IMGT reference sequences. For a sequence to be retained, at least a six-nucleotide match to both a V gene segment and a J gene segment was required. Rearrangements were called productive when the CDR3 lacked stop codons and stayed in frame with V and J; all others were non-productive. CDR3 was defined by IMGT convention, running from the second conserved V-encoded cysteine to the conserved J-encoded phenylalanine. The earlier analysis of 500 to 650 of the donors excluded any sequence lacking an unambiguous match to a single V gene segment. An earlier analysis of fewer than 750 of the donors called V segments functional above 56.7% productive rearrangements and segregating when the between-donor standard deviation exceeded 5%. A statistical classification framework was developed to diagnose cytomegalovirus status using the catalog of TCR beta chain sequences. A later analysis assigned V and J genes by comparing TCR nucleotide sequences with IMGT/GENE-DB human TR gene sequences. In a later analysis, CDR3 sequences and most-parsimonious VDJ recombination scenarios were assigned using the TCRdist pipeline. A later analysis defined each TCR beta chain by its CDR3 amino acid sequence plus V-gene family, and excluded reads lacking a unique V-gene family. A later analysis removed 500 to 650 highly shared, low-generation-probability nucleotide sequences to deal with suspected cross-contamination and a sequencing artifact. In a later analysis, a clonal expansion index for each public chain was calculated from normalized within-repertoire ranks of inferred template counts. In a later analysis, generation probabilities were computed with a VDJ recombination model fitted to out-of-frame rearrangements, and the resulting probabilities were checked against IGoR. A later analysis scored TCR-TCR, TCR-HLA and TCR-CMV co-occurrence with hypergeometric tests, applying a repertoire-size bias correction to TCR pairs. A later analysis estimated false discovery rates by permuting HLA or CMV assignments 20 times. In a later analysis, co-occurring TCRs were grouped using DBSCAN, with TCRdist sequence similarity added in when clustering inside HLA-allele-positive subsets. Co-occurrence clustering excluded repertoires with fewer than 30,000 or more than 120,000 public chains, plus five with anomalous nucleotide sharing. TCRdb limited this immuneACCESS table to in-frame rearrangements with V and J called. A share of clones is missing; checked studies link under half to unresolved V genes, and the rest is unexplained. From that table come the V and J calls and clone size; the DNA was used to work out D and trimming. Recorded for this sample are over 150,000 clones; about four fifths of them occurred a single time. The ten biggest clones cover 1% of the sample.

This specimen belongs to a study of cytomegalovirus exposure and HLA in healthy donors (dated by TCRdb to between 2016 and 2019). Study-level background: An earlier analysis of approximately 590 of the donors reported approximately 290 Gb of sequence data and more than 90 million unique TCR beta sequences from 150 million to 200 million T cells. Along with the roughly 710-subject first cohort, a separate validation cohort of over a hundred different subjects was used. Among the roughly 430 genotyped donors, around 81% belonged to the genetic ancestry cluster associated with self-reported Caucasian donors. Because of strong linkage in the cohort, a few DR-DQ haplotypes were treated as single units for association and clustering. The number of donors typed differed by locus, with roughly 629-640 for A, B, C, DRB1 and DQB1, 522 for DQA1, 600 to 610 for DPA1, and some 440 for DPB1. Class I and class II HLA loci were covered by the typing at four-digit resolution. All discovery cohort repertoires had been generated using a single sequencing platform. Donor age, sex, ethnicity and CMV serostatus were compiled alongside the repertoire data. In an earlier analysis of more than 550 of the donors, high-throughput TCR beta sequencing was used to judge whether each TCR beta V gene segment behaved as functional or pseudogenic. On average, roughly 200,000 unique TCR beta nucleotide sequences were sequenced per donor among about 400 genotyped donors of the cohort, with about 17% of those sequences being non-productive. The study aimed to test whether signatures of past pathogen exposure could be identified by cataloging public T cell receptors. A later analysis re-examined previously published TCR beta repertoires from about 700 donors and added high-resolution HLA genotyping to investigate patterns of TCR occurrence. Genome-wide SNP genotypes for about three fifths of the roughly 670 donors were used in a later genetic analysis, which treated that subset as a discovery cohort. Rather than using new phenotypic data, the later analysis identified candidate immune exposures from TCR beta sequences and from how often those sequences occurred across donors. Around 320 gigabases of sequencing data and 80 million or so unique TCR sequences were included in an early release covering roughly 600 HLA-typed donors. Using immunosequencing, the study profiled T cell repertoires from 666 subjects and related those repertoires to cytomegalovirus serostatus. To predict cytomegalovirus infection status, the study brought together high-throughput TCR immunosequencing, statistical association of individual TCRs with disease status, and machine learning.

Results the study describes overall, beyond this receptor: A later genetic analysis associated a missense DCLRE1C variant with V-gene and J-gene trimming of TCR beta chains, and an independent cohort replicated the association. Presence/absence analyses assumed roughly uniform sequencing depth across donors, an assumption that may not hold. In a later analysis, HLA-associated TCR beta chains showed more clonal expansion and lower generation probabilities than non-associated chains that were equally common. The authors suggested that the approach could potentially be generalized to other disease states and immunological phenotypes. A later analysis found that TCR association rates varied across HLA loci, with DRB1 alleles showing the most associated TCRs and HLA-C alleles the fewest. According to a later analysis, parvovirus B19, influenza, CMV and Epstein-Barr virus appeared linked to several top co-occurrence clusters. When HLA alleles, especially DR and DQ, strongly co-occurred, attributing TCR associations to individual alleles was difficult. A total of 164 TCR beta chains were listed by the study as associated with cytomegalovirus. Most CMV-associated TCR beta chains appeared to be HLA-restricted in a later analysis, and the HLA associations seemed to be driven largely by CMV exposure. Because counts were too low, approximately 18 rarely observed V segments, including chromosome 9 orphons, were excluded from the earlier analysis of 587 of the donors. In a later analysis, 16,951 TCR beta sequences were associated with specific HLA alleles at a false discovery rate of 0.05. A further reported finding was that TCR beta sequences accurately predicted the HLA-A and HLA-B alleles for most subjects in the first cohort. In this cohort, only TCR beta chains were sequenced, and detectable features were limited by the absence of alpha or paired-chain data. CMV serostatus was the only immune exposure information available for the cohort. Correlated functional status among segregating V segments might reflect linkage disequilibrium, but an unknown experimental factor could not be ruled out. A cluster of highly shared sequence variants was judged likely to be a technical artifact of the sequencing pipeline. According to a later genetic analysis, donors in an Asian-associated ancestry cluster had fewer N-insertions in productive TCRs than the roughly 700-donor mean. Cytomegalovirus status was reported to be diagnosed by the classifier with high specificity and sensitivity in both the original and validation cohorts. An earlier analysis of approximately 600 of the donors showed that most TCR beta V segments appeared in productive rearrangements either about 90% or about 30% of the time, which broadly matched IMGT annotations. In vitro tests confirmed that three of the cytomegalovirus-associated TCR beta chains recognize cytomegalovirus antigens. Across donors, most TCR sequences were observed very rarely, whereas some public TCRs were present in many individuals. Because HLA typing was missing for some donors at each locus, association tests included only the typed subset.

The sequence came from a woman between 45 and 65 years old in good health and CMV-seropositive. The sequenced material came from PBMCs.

The DNA is as follows: TGCGCCAGCAGCCAAGGGAAGCGGAAAGAGACCCAGTACTTC. The translation is CASSQGKRKETQYF. The chain joins TRBV4-3 to TRBJ2-5; perhaps TRBD2 is the D gene, with 5 bases matching. Relative to germline, V is 1 base shorter and J is 3 bases shorter, with 9 bases between their ends. CDR1 and CDR2, per the germline V gene, are LGHNA and YSLEER. The CDR3 measures 14 amino acids from cysteine to phenylalanine. The read is trimmed to its CDR3 DNA, 42 bases read in frame from base 1.